These 26 T cell receptor beta chains share one sample of origin, sequenced in a study of T cell responses to AZD1222 COVID-19 vaccine (dated by TCRdb to the early 2020s). The time point label on this specimen signifies: baseline before first vaccination. Library preparation employed the immunoSEQ multiplex PCR assay. TCRdb took this table from immuneACCESS and kept in-frame rearrangements with V and J called. Such tables lack part of the clones; where checked against another copy, unresolved V genes explain under half of the gap, and the rest is unexplained. The sample yields about 70,000 clones; less than 85% were counted once. Over 20% of the sample belongs to the ten largest clones. The sequencing used peripheral blood, collected on day 0 of AZD1222 vaccination. The receptors shown here come from an adult in good health.

J is TRBJ1-5 and V is TRBV28; weak D call: TRBD1 (6 bases). Germline CDR1 MDHEN, CDR2 SYDVKM. Trimming shortened V by 2 bases and J by 3 bases, and 8 bases separated the two germline ends. The CDR3 contains 14 residues. In DNA, the CDR3 is TGTGCCAGCAGTTTAGGACAGAACAATCAGCCCCAGCATTTT. Amino acid sequence: CASSLGQNNQPQHF.

V is TRBV9 and J is TRBJ2-1; D is unresolved. Between the trimmed V and J ends, which lost 2 bases and 6 bases, there was a span of 12 bases. CDR3 length: 14 residues. Germline CDR1 reads SGDLS; CDR2 reads YYNGEE. The CDR3 protein is CASSVLVSVNEQFF. The CDR3 coding sequence is TGTGCCAGCAGCGTGTTGGTCAGTGTCAATGAGCAGTTCTTC.

The rearrangement joins TRBV11-2 to TRBJ1-2; D is possibly TRBD1 (6 bases). Germline-derived CDR1 and CDR2 are SGHAT and FQNNGV. The CDR3 extends over 14 amino acids. V lost 0 bases, J lost 8 bases, and 13 bases lay in between. The CDR3 region has the DNA TGTGCCAGCAGCTTAGATTGGCAGGGGCAAGGCTACACCTTC. Protein sequence: CASSLDWQGQGYTF.

The chain links TRBV4-2 to TRBJ2-7; 10 nucleotides match TRBD2. The germline V gene encodes CDR1 LGHNA and CDR2 YNFKEQ. This CDR3 is built from 15 residues. V trimming: 4 bases; J trimming: 5 bases; junction bases outside the gene matches: 8. CDR3 in amino acids: CASSPVSGGADEQYF. In DNA, the CDR3 is TGTGCCAGCAGCCCAGTAAGCGGGGGGGCCGACGAGCAGTACTTC.

This chain joins TRBV5-6 and TRBJ1-4, with TRBD1 matching 9 bases. The CDR3 sequence is 13 residues long. Germline trimming cut 3 bases from V and 7 bases from J; bases unmatched to any gene: 1. Germline assignment: CDR1 SGHDT and CDR2 YYEEEE. The CDR3 DNA follows: TGTGCCAGCAGCTGGGGACAGGGTGAAAAACTGTTTTTT. Its protein is CASSWGQGEKLFF.

In its sample, this clone was seen many times. This chain uses TRBV3-1 (or the pseudogene TRBV3-2) with TRBJ1-3, with unresolved D. Looked up from germline, CDR1 is LGHDT and CDR2 is YNNKEL (reference sequence). The CDR3 extends over 15 amino acids. The V and J ends lost 3 bases and 0 bases respectively, with 9 bases between them. CDR3 sequence: CASSHTASSGNTIYF. In nucleotides, the CDR3 is TGTGCCAGCAGCCATACAGCGAGCTCTGGAAACACCATATATTTT.

This chain joins TRBV7-9 and TRBJ1-6, with a possible D match to TRBD1 (5 bases). Germline CDR1 SEHNR, CDR2 FQNEAQ (reference sequence). CDR3 length: 13 amino acids. V was pared by 7 bases and J by 6 bases, with 10 bases between. The CDR3 sequence is CASTLGGNSPLHF. The CDR3 DNA sequence: TGTGCCAGCACCCTGGGGGGTAATTCACCCCTCCACTTT.

This rearrangement joins TRBV19 to TRBJ2-2, with a possible D match to TRBD2 (6 bases). This CDR3 region has 13 residues. Germline lookup yields CDR1 LNHDA and CDR2 SQIVND (reference sequence). Trimming pared 11 bases from V and 0 bases from J, leaving 10 bases between. The CDR3, as DNA: TGTGCCGCGGGGCCTACGAACACCGGGGAGCTGTTTTTT. It yields the protein CAAGPTNTGELFF.

This clone was recorded once. This chain uses TRBV11-1 with TRBJ2-2; D may match TRBD1 or TRBD2 (5 bases each). The CDR3 is made up of 15 amino acids. Germline CDR1 is SGHAT and CDR2 is FQDESV (reference sequence). The V end lost 5 bases, the J end lost 7 bases, and 17 bases lay between the germline ends. The CDR3 region is CASSIGTVVGGELFF. CDR3 coding DNA: TGTGCCAGCAGCATCGGGACGGTGGTAGGCGGGGAGCTGTTTTTT. The full variable domain, rest sourced from reference TRBV11-1 and TRBJ2-2, is EAEVAQSPRYKITEKSQAVAFWCDPISGHATLYWYRQILGQGPELLVQFQDESVVDDSQLPKDRFSAERLKGVDSTLKIQPAELGDSAMYLCASSIGTVVGGELFFGEGSRLTVL.

The chain has TRBV7-3 and TRBJ2-2, with 8 bases fitting TRBD1. CDR3 length: 15 residues. J lost 5 bases, V lost 2 bases, and 4 bases had no gene match. Per the germline V gene, CDR1 is SGHTA and CDR2 is FQGTGA. DNA of the CDR3: TGTGCCAGCAGCTTAGGACAGGGAAGGACCGGGGAGCTGTTTTTT. It codes for CASSLGQGRTGELFF.

The V and J genes are TRBV2 and TRBJ2-5, with D perhaps being TRBD1 or TRBD2 (7 bases each). The germline gives CDR1 SNHLY, CDR2 FYNNEI. The CDR3 extends over 15 amino acids. With 5 bases removed from V and 2 bases from J, the gap between germline ends came to 15 bases. The CDR3 protein is CASSRQGGRQETQYF. CDR3 DNA: TGTGCCAGCAGTCGACAGGGCGGGAGACAAGAGACCCAGTACTTC.

This clone has just a few counts. The chain couples TRBV11-2 to TRBJ1-5; D is ambiguous. The CDR3 runs 13 residues. Germline values: CDR1 SGHAT, CDR2 FQNNGV. V was clipped by 5 bases and J by 3 bases, with 8 bases between them. CDR3 amino acids: CASSIGPNQPQHF. Here the CDR3 DNA reads TGTGCCAGCAGCATCGGACCCAATCAGCCCCAGCATTTT.

The V gene is TRBV6-2 or TRBV6-3, the J gene TRBJ1-6, with unresolved D. The CDR3 loop spans 15 amino acids. Germline CDR1 is MNHEY and CDR2 is SVGEGT. V lost 1 base and J lost 0, with 4 bases in between. The CDR3 spells CASSYYGSYNSPLHF. The DNA for the CDR3 is TGTGCCAGCAGTTACTACGGCTCCTATAATTCACCCCTCCACTTT.

This clone was counted a few times. This rearrangement joins TRBV2 to TRBJ1-2, with D possibly being TRBD1 (6 bases). V shed 8 bases and J shed 8 bases, with 24 bases lying between them. Germline-derived CDR1 and CDR2 are SNHLY and FYNNEI. The CDR3 loop spans 15 amino acids. Here the CDR3 reads CASELGGTAAIGYTF. The CDR3 DNA sequence: TGTGCCAGCGAGTTAGGGGGGACCGCCGCGATCGGCTACACCTTC.

This CDR3 reads CASSPLRGGTGNYNEQFF. CDR3 in DNA: TGTGCCAGCAGCCCTTTAAGAGGAGGGACAGGGAACTACAATGAGCAGTTCTTC. The chain uses TRBV3-1 (or the pseudogene TRBV3-2) and TRBJ2-1; 9 bases map to TRBD1. CDR3 size: 18 residues. Per the germline V gene, CDR1 is LGHDT and CDR2 is YNNKEL (reference sequence). After removal of 4 bases from V and 3 bases from J, the junction contained 13 bases not matched to a gene.

This rearrangement joins TRBV7-7 to TRBJ2-1; 10 bases are shared with TRBD1. Trimming took 1 base from V and 10 from J; bases not matched to a gene: 7. The CDR3 runs to 15 residues. Germline V gives CDR1 SSHAT, CDR2 FNYEAQ (reference sequence). CDR3 DNA sequence: TGTGCCAGCAGCTTAGAGGGACAGGGGCGAGGAGAGCAGTTCTTC. Residues: CASSLEGQGRGEQFF.

This chain uses TRBV30 with TRBJ1-6; D is uncertain. Deletions cut 5 bases from V and 5 bases from J, with 13 bases between. The CDR3 sequence is 14 residues long. CDR1 GTSNPN and CDR2 SVGIG come from the germline V gene (reference sequence). CDR3 in amino acids: CAWGRESNNSPLHF. CDR3 bases: TGTGCCTGGGGTCGGGAGTCTAATAATTCACCCCTCCACTTT. Variable domain in full (rest from reference TRBV30 and TRBJ1-6): SQTIHQWPATLVQPVGSPLSLECTVEGTSNPNLYWYRQAAGRGLQLLFYSVGIGQISSEVPQNLSASRPQDRQFILSSKKLLLSDSGFYLCAWGRESNNSPLHFGNGTRLTVT.

The chain is built from TRBV5-1 and TRBJ2-3; 11 bases are a match to TRBD2. V lost 2 bases to trimming and J lost 2 bases; unmatched junction nucleotides: 7. CDR1 is SGHRS, CDR2 YFSETQ, per germline. The CDR3 is 17 residues long. CDR3 amino acids: CASSFPLAGVITDTQYF. The CDR3 DNA reads TGCGCCAGCAGCTTCCCACTAGCGGGGGTTATCACAGATACGCAGTATTTT.

The chain couples TRBV5-1 to TRBJ2-7; 7 nucleotides match TRBD1. Germline V gene lookup returns CDR1 SGHRS and CDR2 YFSETQ. V lost 5 bases, J lost 2 bases, and 13 bases stayed unmatched. The CDR3 loop spans 16 amino acids. CDR3 protein: CASRYKKPGTAYEQYF. The DNA of the CDR3 is TGCGCCAGCAGATACAAAAAACCCGGGACAGCCTACGAGCAGTACTTC.

This clone has only one observation. The V call is TRBV6-5, the J call TRBJ1-2; no clear D gene. The CDR3 is 12 amino acids. Trimming removed 2 bases from V and 6 bases from J, with 7 bases in between. Germline V gene lookup returns CDR1 MNHEY and CDR2 SVGAGI. The CDR3 region has the DNA TGTGCCAGCAGTTACCGTCGGCATGGCTACACCTTC. This gives the protein CASSYRRHGYTF.

This chain uses TRBV5-1 with TRBJ2-5; 7 nucleotides align to TRBD1. The length of the CDR3 is 14 residues. With V trimmed by 1 base and J by 2 bases, 2 bases remained unmatched. CDR1 and CDR2 from the germline V gene are SGHRS and YFSETQ. CDR3 amino acids: CASSLSGQQETQYF. For the CDR3, the DNA is TGCGCCAGCAGCTTGTCGGGACAGCAAGAGACCCAGTACTTC.

The V and J genes are TRBV19 and TRBJ2-7, with 8 positions matching TRBD2. The CDR3 contains 12 residues. Trimming took 7 bases from V and 7 from J; bases not matched to a gene: 6. Germline-derived CDR1 and CDR2 are LNHDA and SQIVND (reference sequence). DNA of the CDR3: TGTGCCAGTACCGGACTAGCCGGGGAGCAGTACTTC. Amino acids: CASTGLAGEQYF.

The V call is TRBV10-1, the J call TRBJ2-1; D possibly matches TRBD1 or TRBD2 (5 bases each). The CDR3 runs 16 residues. The germline V and J ends were trimmed by 3 bases and 3 bases, with 15 bases remaining between them. The V gene's germline CDR1 is WNHNN and CDR2 SYGVQD (reference sequence). CDR3 DNA sequence: TGCGCCAGCAGTGATTACCGGGACGCCTACTACAATGAGCAGTTCTTC. Translating gives CASSDYRDAYYNEQFF.

The chain is built from TRBV10-3 and TRBJ2-3; TRBD2 aligns across 8 bases. This CDR3 contains 16 residues. In germline, CDR1 is ENHRY, CDR2 SYGVKD. J was trimmed by 3 bases and V by 6 bases; bases with no gene match: 11. The DNA of the CDR3 is TGTGCCATCAGACCTCTCAGCGGGAGTAGGACAGATACGCAGTATTTT. This gives the protein CAIRPLSGSRTDTQYF.

This clone was seen once. The rearrangement links TRBV5-1 to TRBJ2-7; 11 positions match TRBD1. The V and J ends lost 1 base and 6 bases, in that order; junction bases with no gene match: 6. The germline gives CDR1 SGHRS, CDR2 YFSETQ. The CDR3 consists of 15 residues. DNA for the CDR3: TGCGCCAGCAGCTTGATAGGACAGGGGGCGGTCGAGCAGTACTTC. Translating it yields CASSLIGQGAVEQYF.

This clone has just one count. This chain links TRBV11-1 with TRBJ1-1; D uncertain. This CDR3 spans 13 amino acids. Trimming shortened V by 1 base and J by 7 bases, and 10 bases separated the two germline ends. The V gene's germline CDR1 is SGHAT and CDR2 FQDESV (reference sequence). DNA of the CDR3: TGTGCCAGCAGCTTAGGGGGTTGGGGTGAAGCTTTCTTT. Its protein product is CASSLGGWGEAFF.